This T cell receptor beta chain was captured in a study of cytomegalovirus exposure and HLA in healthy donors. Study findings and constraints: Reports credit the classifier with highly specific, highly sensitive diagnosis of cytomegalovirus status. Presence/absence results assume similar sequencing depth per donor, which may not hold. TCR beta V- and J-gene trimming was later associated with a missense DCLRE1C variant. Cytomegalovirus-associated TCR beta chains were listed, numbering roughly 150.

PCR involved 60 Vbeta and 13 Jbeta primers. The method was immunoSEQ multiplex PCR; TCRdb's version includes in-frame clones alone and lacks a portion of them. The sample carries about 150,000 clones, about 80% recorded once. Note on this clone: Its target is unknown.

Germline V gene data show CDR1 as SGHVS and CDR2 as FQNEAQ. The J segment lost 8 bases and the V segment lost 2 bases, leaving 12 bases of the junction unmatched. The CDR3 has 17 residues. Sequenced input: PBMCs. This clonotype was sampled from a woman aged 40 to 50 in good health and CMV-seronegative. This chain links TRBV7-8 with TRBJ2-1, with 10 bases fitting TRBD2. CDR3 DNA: TGTGCCAGCAGCTTACCTCCCGGGACTAGCGTTTTCGATGAGCAGTTCTTC. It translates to CASSLPPGTSVFDEQFF.